One sample yielded the 21 T cell receptor beta chains listed below, sequenced in a study of blood T cell repertoires in COVID-19. Sequenced by immunoSEQ multiplex PCR; TCRdb stores in-frame clones only, minus some. The repertoire has 270,000 or so clones, 81% of them found once; the top ten carry roughly 2.9%. Sequences were obtained from peripheral blood. The receptors here all came from a woman aged 55-70 years with active or convalescent COVID-19.

This sequence joins TRBV11-1 and TRBJ1-6; D remains ambiguous. The V gene lost 4 bases and the J gene lost 7 bases, with 11 bases spanning the gap. This CDR3 contains 14 residues. Germline-derived CDR1 and CDR2 are SGHAT and FQDESV (reference sequence). The CDR3 bases are TGTGCCAGCAGCTCGGATTCGCGGAATTCACCCCTCCACTTT. It specifies CASSSDSRNSPLHF.

V gene TRBV9 combines with J gene TRBJ2-7, with TRBD1 as a possible D gene (6 bases). Per germline, CDR1 SGDLS and CDR2 YYNGEE. This CDR3 is built from 13 residues. V lost 4 bases and J lost 2, with 10 bases in between. The CDR3 DNA follows: TGTGCCAGCAGCCTTGGACAGCCCTACGAGCAGTACTTC. This codes for CASSLGQPYEQYF.

V usage is TRBV12-1 and J usage is TRBJ1-3; the D call in the table, TRBD1, was not verified against the DNA. TRBV12-1 is designated a pseudogene. This CDR3 comprises 16 residues. The CDR3 is CASSSSTGELGNTIYF. In DNA, the CDR3 is TGTGCCAGCAGCTCGTCGACAGGGGAATTAGGAAACACCATATATTTT.

This sequence joins TRBV6-1 and TRBJ2-1, with D possibly being TRBD1 (5 bases). The CDR3 length is 17 residues. Per germline, CDR1 MNHNS and CDR2 SASEGT. Trimming shortened V by 2 bases and J by 5 bases, and 19 bases separated the two germline ends. CDR3 sequence (DNA): TGTGCCAGCAGTGAATACCCCCGGGTGGGGCACAACAATGAGCAGTTCTTC. This codes for CASSEYPRVGHNNEQFF.

This clone appeared a single time. J is TRBJ2-2 and V is TRBV6-2 or TRBV6-3; TRBD2 matches 11 bases. Germline V gene data show CDR1 as MNHEY and CDR2 as SVGEGT. Trimming at V came to 2 bases and at J to 2 bases, leaving 7 bases not matched to a gene. CDR3 length: 18 amino acids. CDR3 bases: TGTGCCAGCAGTTACAAACTAGCGGGGGTATTAAACACCGGGGAGCTGTTTTTT. As protein: CASSYKLAGVLNTGELFF.

V and J are TRBV6-5 and TRBJ1-3; no definite D call. Trimming removed 1 base at V and 4 bases at J, with 5 bases between. This CDR3 spans 13 amino acids. Germline CDR1 and CDR2: MNHEY and SVGAGI. The CDR3 here is CASSYFRGNTIYF. The CDR3 DNA reads TGTGCCAGCAGTTACTTCAGGGGAAACACCATATATTTT.

The V gene is TRBV19, the J gene TRBJ2-2; D may be TRBD1 (5 bases). Germline V gives CDR1 LNHDA, CDR2 SQIVND (reference sequence). CDR3 size: 15 residues. Trimming took off 5 bases at V and 5 bases at J, with 15 bases between the two ends. The CDR3 region is CASSDRGGMTGELFF. The CDR3 DNA is TGTGCCAGTAGTGATAGGGGTGGAATGACCGGGGAGCTGTTTTTT.

This clone was counted only a few times. V gene TRBV21-1 combines with J gene TRBJ1-4; the table's D call of TRBD1 was not tested on the DNA. TRBV21-1 is a pseudogene locus. The CDR3 loop spans 15 amino acids. Here the CDR3 DNA reads TGTGCCAGCAGCAAACCGACAGGGGGAAATGAAAAACTGTTTTTT. Its protein is CASSKPTGGNEKLFF.

The chain couples TRBV5-4 to TRBJ2-7, with a possible D match to TRBD2 (5 bases). The CDR3 extends over 12 amino acids. V shed 0 bases and J shed 6 bases, with 7 bases lying between them. Germline-derived CDR1 and CDR2 are SGHNT and YYREEE (reference sequence). CDR3 region: CASSLDRGEQYF. In nucleotides, the CDR3 is TGTGCCAGCAGCTTGGACCGGGGCGAGCAGTACTTC.

This chain joins TRBV4-3 and TRBJ2-1, with a weak D call TRBD1 (6 bases). This CDR3 contains 14 residues. Deletions cut 4 bases from V and 4 bases from J, with 11 bases between. Germline-derived CDR1 and CDR2 are LGHNA and YSLEER. The CDR3, as DNA: TGCGCCAGCAGCCCAGGGGCGGAGTACAATGAGCAGTTCTTC. Protein: CASSPGAEYNEQFF.

This chain uses TRBV7-2 with TRBJ2-3; possibly TRBD2 for D (5 bases). In germline, CDR1 is SGHTA, CDR2 FQGNSA. Trimming left V 5 bases short and J 4 bases short, with 13 bases between. The CDR3 length is 14 residues. The CDR3 loop reads CASSHRGVSDTQYF. DNA for the CDR3: TGTGCCAGCAGCCACCGGGGTGTATCAGATACGCAGTATTTT.

V usage is TRBV19 and J usage is TRBJ2-1, with D possibly being TRBD2 (7 bases). The CDR3 length is 16 residues. V was shortened by 5 bases and J by 1 base, with 15 bases between the two germline ends. CDR1 and CDR2 from the germline V gene are LNHDA and SQIVND (reference sequence). The chain's CDR3 is CASSPSRGGSYNEQFF. The CDR3 DNA is TGTGCCAGTAGTCCCTCGAGGGGGGGATCCTACAATGAGCAGTTCTTC. The entire variable domain, with the rest obtained from reference TRBV19 and TRBJ2-1, is as follows: DGGITQSPKYLFRKEGQNVTLSCEQNLNHDAMYWYRQDPGQGLRLIYYSQIVNDFQKGDIAEGYSVSREKKESFPLTVTSAQKNPTAFYLCASSPSRGGSYNEQFFGPGTRLTVL.

V is TRBV6-5 and J is TRBJ1-1, with D possibly matching TRBD1 (5 bases). Trimming took off 7 bases at V and 4 bases at J, with 19 bases between the two ends. The CDR3 runs 15 residues. CDR1 is MNHEY and CDR2 is SVGAGI in the germline V gene. The DNA of the CDR3 is TGTGCCAGCACCGAGTACAGGAGGGTTGTCACTGAAGCTTTCTTT. This encodes CASTEYRRVVTEAFF.

V gene TRBV3-1 (or the pseudogene TRBV3-2) combines with J gene TRBJ1-6; possible D gene TRBD1, 5 bases. CDR1 is LGHDT, CDR2 YNNKEL, per germline (reference sequence). This CDR3 is built from 13 residues. V was shortened by 4 bases and J by 10 bases, with 11 bases between the two germline ends. CDR3 sequence (DNA): TGTGCCAGCAGCCGCAGGGAAGGCTCACCCCTCCACTTT. Its protein is CASSRREGSPLHF.

The chain carries TRBV3-1 (or the pseudogene TRBV3-2) and TRBJ2-7, with D possibly TRBD1 on 6 matching bases. V lost 3 bases to trimming and J lost 2 bases, with 11 bases between them. Germline V CDR1 and CDR2: LGHDT, YNNKEL (reference sequence). The CDR3 contains 14 residues. The CDR3 DNA reads as TGTGCCAGCAGCCAGTGGACAGTCGCCTACGAGCAGTACTTC. Residues: CASSQWTVAYEQYF.

V and J are TRBV6-2 or TRBV6-3 and TRBJ1-1; D gene ambiguous. The CDR3 spans 13 residues. Germline CDR1 is MNHEY and CDR2 is SVGEGT. With 2 bases removed from V and 4 bases from J, the gap between germline ends came to 8 bases. The CDR3 DNA follows: TGTGCCAGCAGTTACAACAGCGGCACTGAAGCTTTCTTT. Translated: CASSYNSGTEAFF.

The J gene is TRBJ1-2, the V gene TRBV28; D might be TRBD1 (6 bases). V lost 2 bases and J lost 6, with 13 bases in between. The CDR3 length is 14 residues. CDR1 and CDR2 (germline): MDHEN, SYDVKM. CDR3 region: CASSLNQGYHGYTF. CDR3 in DNA: TGTGCCAGCAGTTTAAATCAGGGGTACCATGGCTACACCTTC.

The V gene is TRBV19, the J gene TRBJ1-1, with D possibly matching TRBD1 (6 bases). Germline V CDR1 and CDR2: LNHDA, SQIVND (reference sequence). Trimming shortened V by 2 bases and J by 1 base, and 11 bases separated the two germline ends. This CDR3 is 15 amino acids long. CDR3 sequence reads: CASSIQGRGNTEAFF. The CDR3 nucleotides are TGTGCCAGTAGTATACAGGGGAGGGGGAACACTGAAGCTTTCTTT. The whole variable domain, filled in from reference TRBV19 and TRBJ1-1, reads DGGITQSPKYLFRKEGQNVTLSCEQNLNHDAMYWYRQDPGQGLRLIYYSQIVNDFQKGDIAEGYSVSREKKESFPLTVTSAQKNPTAFYLCASSIQGRGNTEAFFGQGTRLTVV.

A few counts support this clone. The chain carries TRBV2 and TRBJ1-1, with 8 bases matching TRBD1. J gave up 1 base and V 2 bases, and 9 bases lay outside the gene matches. CDR3 size: 17 residues. Germline assignment: CDR1 SNHLY and CDR2 FYNNEI. The CDR3 DNA sequence: TGTGCCAGCAGTGAATACCGGGGACAGGCCCGGAACACTGAAGCTTTCTTT. Residues: CASSEYRGQARNTEAFF. Together with reference TRBV2 and TRBJ1-1, the CDR3 gives the full variable domain: EPEVTQTPSHQVTQMGQEVILRCVPISNHLYFYWYRQILGQKVEFLVSFYNNEISEKSEIFDDQFSVERPDGSNFTLKIRSTKLEDSAMYFCASSEYRGQARNTEAFFGQGTRLTVV.

V gene TRBV11-2 combines with J gene TRBJ1-1; perhaps TRBD1 as D (6 bases). The germline CDR1 and CDR2 sequences are SGHAT and FQNNGV. The CDR3 is made up of 14 amino acids. V was cut by 2 bases and J by 5 bases, with 12 bases left in between. The CDR3 protein is CASSLSGAGTEAFF. CDR3 nucleotide sequence: TGTGCCAGCAGCTTATCAGGGGCCGGAACTGAAGCTTTCTTT.

The V call is TRBV5-1, the J call TRBJ2-7; 7 bases map to TRBD1. The V segment lost 2 bases and the J segment 5 bases; nucleotides outside the gene matches: 4. Looked up from germline, CDR1 is SGHRS and CDR2 is YFSETQ. The CDR3 has 13 residues. The CDR3 nucleotides read TGCGCCAGCAGCTTACAGGGGAGCGACGAGCAGTACTTC. It codes for CASSLQGSDEQYF.